This T cell receptor (beta chain) was found in a study of blood T cells in healthy people across ages. V was cut by 1 base and J by 3 bases, with 13 bases left in between. The CDR3 contains 16 residues. Germline lookup yields CDR1 MGHRA and CDR2 YSYEKL. A J-beta primer mix and a sample-barcoded 5' primer were used in a second PCR of roughly 7 to 12 cycles. A tag from a template-switch adaptor with 12 random nucleotides marked each cDNA molecule. From the 5' RACE reads, TCRdb called clonotypes with MiXCR, one entry per CDR3 protein. The repertoire holds over 1,300,000 distinct CDR3 sequences, with 59% as singletons. Donor samples were obtained from healthy Caucasian individuals from Russia, aged about 6 to 100.

The receptor was derived from a man between 18 and 35 years old in good health. The chain combines TRBV4-1 with TRBJ2-4; D is perhaps TRBD1 (5 bases). The sequencing sample was made of blood. The CDR3 spells CASSQGDPQGKNIQYF. CDR3 sequence (DNA): TGCGCCAGCAGCCAAGGCGACCCTCAGGGCAAAAACATTCAGTACTTC.